This passage covers 14 T cell receptor beta chains from one sample sequenced in a study of vaccination effects on CD4 cells after COVID-19. Data came from immunoSEQ multiplex PCR; TCRdb stores just in-frame clones and leaves some out. The sample records fewer than 25,000 clones, approximately 76% being singletons. Antigens for these TCRs are unknown. Within the ViraFEST assay, antigen-specific CD4+ T cells underwent expansion with viral peptide pools prior to sequencing. A roughly 10-day culture period preceded the isolation of CD4+ T cells. A positive SARS-CoV-2 PCR test fell between March and December 2020. Sequencing was performed on CD4+ T cells from PBMCs cultured with SARS-CoV-2 spike peptides, taken before COVID-19 vaccination. All receptors come from a human donor who had a prior SARS-CoV-2 infection.

The CDR3 region is CASSGAGGWTQYF. Here the CDR3 DNA reads TGTGCCAGCAGCGGAGCGGGAGGATGGACGCAGTATTTT. The chain couples TRBV7-6 to TRBJ2-3; 9 nucleotides line up with TRBD2. J lost 9 bases, V lost 5 bases, and 6 bases had no gene match. Germline loops: CDR1 SGHVS, CDR2 FNYEAQ. This CDR3 has 13 residues.

The chain couples TRBV5-6 to TRBJ2-7; D not certain. The CDR3 extends over 12 amino acids. CDR1 SGHDT and CDR2 YYEEEE come from the germline V gene. V was pared by 3 bases and J by 5 bases, with 9 bases between. CDR3 loop: CASSSSWDEQYF. DNA of the CDR3: TGTGCCAGCAGCTCTTCTTGGGACGAGCAGTACTTC.

V usage is TRBV12-3 or TRBV12-4 and J usage is TRBJ1-1; weak D call: TRBD1 (5 bases). The V end lost 10 bases, the J end lost 6 bases, and 18 bases lay between the germline ends. This CDR3 spans 13 amino acids. The CDR3 is CATREQGPAEAFF. In DNA, the CDR3 is TGTGCCACCAGAGAGCAGGGCCCAGCTGAAGCTTTCTTT.

The rearrangement links TRBV4-2 to TRBJ2-2; TRBD1 matches 10 bases. Germline assignment: CDR1 LGHNA and CDR2 YNFKEQ. This CDR3 is built from 17 residues. With V trimmed by 4 bases and J by 3 bases, 8 bases remained unmatched. The DNA for the CDR3 is TGTGCCAGCAGCCCGTCCGGGACAGGGGACTACACCGGGGAGCTGTTTTTT. As protein: CASSPSGTGDYTGELFF.

The chain uses TRBV5-4 and TRBJ1-1; 7 bases fit TRBD1. The CDR3 spans 16 residues. Germline CDR1 reads SGHNT; CDR2 reads YYREEE (reference sequence). V was clipped by 3 bases and J by 4 bases; unmatched bases: 12. This CDR3 is CASSSRVGGTGTEAFF. Here the CDR3 DNA reads TGTGCCAGCAGCTCAAGAGTAGGGGGCACGGGCACTGAAGCTTTCTTT.

The genes are TRBV3-1 (or the pseudogene TRBV3-2) and TRBJ2-1, with 8 nucleotides matching TRBD2. The junction had 3 bases not matched to a gene; V was cut back by 4 bases and J by 1 base. Germline CDR1 is LGHDT and CDR2 is YNNKEL (reference sequence). CDR3 length equals 15 residues. The CDR3 here is CASSPRGGSYNEQFF. The CDR3 bases are TGTGCCAGCAGCCCCCGGGGGGGGTCCTACAATGAGCAGTTCTTC.

The V and J genes are TRBV27 and TRBJ2-5; maybe TRBD2 (5 bases). Germline V gene lookup returns CDR1 MNHEY and CDR2 SMNVEV (reference sequence). V lost 7 bases, J lost 4 bases, and 13 bases lay in between. The CDR3 is 13 amino acids. CDR3 region: CASTRRPGETQYF. In DNA, the CDR3 is TGTGCCAGCACGCGGAGGCCTGGAGAGACCCAGTACTTC.

The chain recombines TRBV15 with TRBJ2-2; no clear D gene. The length of the CDR3 is 14 residues. Trimming removed 1 base from V and 1 base from J, with 4 bases in between. Germline V gene data show CDR1 as LNHNV and CDR2 as YYDKDF (reference sequence). CDR3 DNA sequence: TGTGCCACCAGCAGAGGCCGGAACACCGGGGAGCTGTTTTTT. The encoded protein is CATSRGRNTGELFF. The full variable domain, its missing parts supplied by reference TRBV15 and TRBJ2-2, is DAMVIQNPRYQVTQFGKPVTLSCSQTLNHNVMYWYQQKSSQAPKLLFHYYDKDFNNEADTPDNFQSRRPNTSFCFLDIRSPGLGDTAMYLCATSRGRNTGELFFGEGSRLTVL.

This clone was detected once. The rearrangement uses TRBV6-6 and TRBJ2-7; TRBD1 might be the D (6 bases). Germline CDR1 reads MNHNY; CDR2 reads SVGAGI (reference sequence). V was clipped by 6 bases and J by 1 base, with 13 bases between them. This CDR3 has 14 amino acids. In DNA form, the CDR3 reads TGTGCCAGCAGCCAGGACAGACTATCCTACGAGCAGTACTTC. Residues: CASSQDRLSYEQYF.

The genes are TRBV6-5 and TRBJ2-5; D possibly uses TRBD1 or TRBD2 (6 bases each). Germline V gives CDR1 MNHEY, CDR2 SVGAGI. Trimming removed 6 bases from V and 2 bases from J, with 16 bases in between. The CDR3 extends over 15 amino acids. The CDR3 DNA follows: TGTGCCAGCAGGAAACAGGGAGGTGGACAAGAGACCCAGTACTTC. Protein product: CASRKQGGGQETQYF.

The V and J genes are TRBV6-2 or TRBV6-3 and TRBJ2-3, with D perhaps matching TRBD1 or TRBD2 (6 bases each). CDR3 length equals 16 residues. CDR1 is MNHEY, CDR2 SVGEGT, per germline. V was pared by 5 bases and J by 0 bases, with 15 bases between. The CDR3 nucleotides read TGTGCCAGCAGTAGGGGGGACGGGGGAAGCACAGATACGCAGTATTTT. Translating gives CASSRGDGGSTDTQYF.

The chain has TRBV19 and TRBJ1-4; D ambiguous. Germline V gene data show CDR1 as LNHDA and CDR2 as SQIVND (reference sequence). This CDR3 spans 14 amino acids. Trimming took off 5 bases at V and 4 bases at J, with 11 bases between the two ends. CDR3 loop: CASSPRLSNEKLFF. DNA for the CDR3: TGTGCCAGTAGTCCAAGACTGAGTAATGAAAAACTGTTTTTT.

V gene TRBV9 combines with J gene TRBJ2-3, with D possibly being TRBD2 (5 bases). Trimming took 1 base from V and 3 from J, leaving 9 bases between them. The CDR3 contains 14 residues. Per the germline V gene, CDR1 is SGDLS and CDR2 is YYNGEE. CDR3 loop: CASSVQRRTDTQYF. The CDR3 DNA reads as TGTGCCAGCAGCGTACAAAGGAGGACAGATACGCAGTATTTT.

The gene calls are TRBV9 and TRBJ2-7; no clear D gene. Germline CDR1 is SGDLS and CDR2 is YYNGEE. CDR3 size: 13 residues. V was shortened by 1 base and J by 5 bases, with 10 bases between the two germline ends. CDR3 sequence (DNA): TGTGCCAGCAGCGTAAACCCCGGCGACGAGCAGTACTTC. It encodes CASSVNPGDEQYF.